The sample holds a few counts of the clone carrying this T cell receptor beta chain. Its matching antigen is unknown. TCR alpha and TCR beta cDNA libraries with sample barcodes and UMIs came from 5'RACE using constant-segment primers. One entry per CDR3 protein, called by TCRdb with MiXCR from the 5' RACE reads. The table records approximately 180,000 distinct CDR3 sequences, around 16% of them present only once. This specimen belongs to a study of T-cell memory formation after mild COVID-19. Study-wide background: Clusters of TCRs were largely donor specific.

General study findings and limits: Shrinking CD4+ clones resided mostly in CM and EM, and CD8+ ones in EMRA.

V lost 3 bases and J lost 7, with 21 bases in between. Germline assignment: CDR1 KGHSH and CDR2 LQKENI. This CDR3 contains 16 residues. The chain couples TRBV18 to TRBJ1-2; possible D gene TRBD1, 6 bases. Sequenced input: PBMCs or a T cell subset sorted from them (not recorded which). This TCR came from an adult woman who had mild COVID-19 (a few samples of this study predate the infection). Cell type and time point are not known. The CDR3 loop reads CASSPGQGKLESGYTF. The DNA of the CDR3 is TGTGCCAGCTCACCGGGTCAGGGGAAGTTAGAAAGTGGCTACACCTTC. Drawing the rest from reference TRBV18 and TRBJ1-2, the complete variable domain is NAGVMQNPRHLVRRRGQEARLRCSPMKGHSHVYWYRQLPEEGLKFMVYLQKENIIDESGMPKERFSAEFPKEGPSILRIQQVVRGDSAAYFCASSPGQGKLESGYTFGSGTRLTVV.